Below, 8 T cell receptor beta chains from the same sample are listed, as sequenced in a study of shared clonotypes between healthy human individuals. Measured with immunoSEQ multiplex PCR; TCRdb has only the in-frame clones, and not every one. The sample holds some 2.4 million clones, 93% seen once. Material: naive CD4+ T cells from PBMCs. Documented subset: CD45RA+ positively selected. The receptors were sampled from a young man in good health. Some clones in this sample may be carry-over from other donors' samples.

The chain recombines TRBV6-5 with TRBJ2-7; D gene ambiguous. V lost 0 bases and J lost 2, with 8 bases in between. The germline gives CDR1 MNHEY, CDR2 SVGAGI. The CDR3 covers 14 residues. The CDR3 spells CASSYSGRTYEQYF. The CDR3 nucleotides read TGTGCCAGCAGTTACTCAGGCAGAACCTACGAGCAGTACTTC.

The rearrangement joins TRBV18 to TRBJ2-3; 9 bases agree with TRBD1. V shed 3 bases and J 3 bases; nucleotides not matched to a gene: 4. The CDR3 runs to 15 residues. Germline assignment: CDR1 KGHSH and CDR2 LQKENI. The DNA of the CDR3 is TGTGCCAGCTCACCCCGGACAGGGGCGACAGATACGCAGTATTTT. Encoded protein: CASSPRTGATDTQYF.

The V gene is TRBV20-1, the J gene TRBJ2-1; D remains ambiguous. V lost 4 bases to trimming and J lost 10 bases, with 11 bases between them. The CDR3 spans 11 residues. Germline V lookup: CDR1 DFQATT, CDR2 SNEGSKA (reference sequence). The CDR3 region is CSANDPIEQFF. The DNA of the CDR3 is TGCAGTGCTAATGACCCCATAGAGCAGTTCTTC.

This clone appeared once. CDR3: CASSSGASGANVLTF. The CDR3 DNA reads as TGTGCCAGCAGCTCGGGGGCCTCTGGGGCCAACGTCCTGACTTTC. This rearrangement joins TRBV11-1 to TRBJ2-6; tentatively, D is TRBD1 or TRBD2 (6 bases each). CDR1 is SGHAT and CDR2 is FQDESV in the germline V gene (reference sequence). CDR3 length: 15 residues. Deletions cut 4 bases from V and 0 bases from J, with 7 bases between.

The chain is built from TRBV27 and TRBJ2-5, with D hard to call. The J call may not be correct, given that the DNA end is closer to TRBJ2-7. CDR1 and CDR2 from the germline V gene are MNHEY and SMNVEV (reference sequence). This CDR3 has 12 amino acids. In nucleotides, the CDR3 is TGTGCCAGCCGCACCAGGCTCTACGAGCAGTACTTC. Protein sequence: CASRTRLYEQYF.

The V call is TRBV25-1, the J call TRBJ2-6; D not certain. Trimming cost V 2 bases and J 2 bases, with 7 bases left between them. Per the germline V gene, CDR1 is MGHDK and CDR2 is SYGVNS. This CDR3 has 15 residues. In DNA, the CDR3 is TGTGCCAGCAGTGAACCGCGCCCTGGGGCCAACGTCCTGACTTTC. Translation gives CASSEPRPGANVLTF.

About this clone itself: Other DNA sequences in the sample encode the same CDR3. CDR3 DNA: TGCGCCAGCAGCCTCGGACTAGCGGGAGCAGATACGCAGTATTTT. Translating it yields CASSLGLAGADTQYF. The chain has TRBV5-1 and TRBJ2-3; 13 bases agree with TRBD2. Trimming took 4 bases from V and 4 from J; bases not matched to a gene: 3. Germline V gene sequence: CDR1 SGHRS, CDR2 YFSETQ. There are 15 residues in the CDR3.

Worth noting for this clone: A read error may account for a junction end that differs from germline. CDR3 DNA: TGTGCCAGCAGAGAAGGAACTAGCGGGAGGGTTAGGGAGACCCAGTACTTC. Translation gives CASREGTSGRVRETQYF. V and J are TRBV2 and TRBJ2-5; 13 bases map to TRBD2. The germline gives CDR1 SNHLY, CDR2 FYNNEI. This CDR3 contains 17 residues.